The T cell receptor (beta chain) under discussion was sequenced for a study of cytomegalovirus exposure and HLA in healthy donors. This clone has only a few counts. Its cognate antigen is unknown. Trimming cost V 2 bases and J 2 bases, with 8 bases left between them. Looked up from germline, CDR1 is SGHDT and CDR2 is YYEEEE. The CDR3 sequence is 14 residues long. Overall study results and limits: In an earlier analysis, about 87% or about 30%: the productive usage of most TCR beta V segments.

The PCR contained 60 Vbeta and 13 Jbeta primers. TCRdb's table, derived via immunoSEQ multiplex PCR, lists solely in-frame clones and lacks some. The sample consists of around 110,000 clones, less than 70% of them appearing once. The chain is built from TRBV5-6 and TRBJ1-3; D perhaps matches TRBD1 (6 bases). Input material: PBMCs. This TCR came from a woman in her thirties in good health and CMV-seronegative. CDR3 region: CASSFSGAGNTIYF. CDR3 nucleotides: TGTGCCAGCAGCTTTTCAGGGGCTGGAAACACCATATATTTT. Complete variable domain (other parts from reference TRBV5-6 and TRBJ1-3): DAGVTQSPTHLIKTRGQQVTLRCSPKSGHDTVSWYQQALGQGPQFIFQYYEEEERQRGNFPDRFSGHQFPNYSSELNVNALLLGDSALYLCASSFSGAGNTIYFGEGSWLTVV.